The T cell receptor (beta chain) under discussion was sequenced for a study of T cells in Graves' hyperthyroidism and ophthalmopathy. This CDR3 comprises 16 residues. From germline, CDR1 is MNHNS and CDR2 SASEGT. V shed 3 bases and J shed 1 base, with 13 bases lying between them. The source material, RNA transcripts, was used to amplify TCR beta CDR3 regions. HTBI primers were used for first-round RT-PCR of the TCR CDR3. Each CDR3 protein is one row after TCRdb ran MiXCR on the multiplex PCR reads. The table has hundreds of thousands of distinct CDR3 sequences, 15% seen once. The V gene is TRBV6-1, the J gene TRBJ2-1; D is possibly TRBD1 or TRBD2 (5 bases each). The clonotype was recovered from a woman aged 55-69 years with Graves' ophthalmopathy. Input material: blood. CDR3 loop: CASSDASGASYNEQFF. The CDR3 DNA reads TGTGCCAGCAGTGACGCCTCCGGGGCTTCCTACAATGAGCAGTTCTTC.